This is a list of T cell receptor beta chains from one sample in a study of T cell responses to AZD1222 COVID-19 vaccine. The table came from immunoSEQ multiplex PCR; TCRdb's copy has only in-frame clones and leaves some out. Of about 140,000 clones detected, 88% appear once; the ten largest clones hold 2.5% to 3.5%. The sequenced sample was peripheral blood, obtained 28 days after the second AZD1222 dose. The origin of the receptors is an adult who received the AZD1222 COVID-19 vaccine. Both conserved end residues are trimmed from each CDR3.

v_gene,CDR3aa
TRBV19,ASSLAEVYSNQPQH
TRBV27,ASSPSLAGSEQF
TRBV5-6,ASSLISGSEQF
TRBV7-2,ASSLVGSRLDEQY
TRBV24-1,ATSVGTGGVSNQPQH
TRBV5-1,ASSLVQVAGGVDELNSPLH
TRBV9,ASSPRGGQSSYEQY
TRBV11-1,ASSSSETSTNEKLF
TRBV30,AWNIQGAGGYT
TRBV28,ASSTGGFSPLH
TRBV11-2,ASSNHRTGRNTEAF
TRBV10-2,AHPMRSSDNEQF
TRBV6-1,ASSERHVYNTGNEQY
TRBV28,ASTKIGGERLNSPLH
TRBV2,ASSEAPRRTNEQF
TRBV6-5,ASSYRVFSEETQY
TRBV18,ASSPGTGGSYEQY
TRBV6-5,ASGRQGDIQY
TRBV30,AWSSHTGSTYEQY
TRBV11-1,ASSLPSTDTQY
TRBV28,ASSSPRRGRSYEQY
TRBV10-3,ATRGGGTQETQY
TRBV19,ASSTLAAGHPVYEQF
TRBV4-1,ASSQDGQYTDTQY
TRBV5-1,ASSPERVGDSPLH